Listed below are T cell receptor beta chains from one sample, sequenced in a study of blood T cell repertoires in COVID-19. Assay used: immunoSEQ multiplex PCR; TCRdb lists only in-frame clones, some missing. The repertoire has a few hundred thousand clones, over 75% of them found once; the top ten carry 0.7%. Sequenced: peripheral blood. Receptor source: a human donor in a cohort sampled during active COVID-19. The CDR3 runs from the conserved cysteine through the conserved F or W. Fields, in order: D gene, clone size, V gene, J gene, CDR3 protein, CDR3 DNA. The D gene is left open where the match is weak. Clone size, where shown, is once, few, many, or a class for clones that have expanded.

>TRBD1|-|TRBV2|TRBJ1-1
CASSDQGGAEAFF
TGTGCCAGCAGTGATCAGGGGGGAGCTGAAGCTTTCTTT
>-|-|TRBV3-1/TRBV3-2|TRBJ2-7
CASSPPGLNYEQYF
TGTGCCAGCAGCCCTCCGGGACTTAATTACGAGCAGTACTTC
>-|-|TRBV6-6|TRBJ1-2
CASSYAGGDYGYTF
TGTGCCAGCAGTTACGCGGGGGGGGACTATGGCTACACCTTC
>TRBD1|-|TRBV27|TRBJ1-2
CASSFLSQGANYGYTF
TGTGCCAGCAGTTTCCTCTCGCAGGGGGCGAACTATGGCTACACCTTC
>TRBD1|-|TRBV30|TRBJ1-3
CAWTLGTAGDTIYF
TGTGCCTGGACTCTAGGGACAGCTGGAGACACCATATATTTT
>TRBD1|-|TRBV5-6|TRBJ2-7
CASSSKGQGRYEQYF
TGTGCCAGCAGCTCGAAGGGACAGGGACGTTACGAGCAGTACTTC
>-|once|TRBV2|TRBJ2-1
CASRAGLANEQFF
TGTGCCAGCAGGGCGGGACTGGCGAATGAGCAGTTCTTC
>TRBD2|few|TRBV5-1|TRBJ2-7
CASSLGRGRVDEQYF
TGCGCCAGCAGCTTGGGGCGCGGGAGGGTGGACGAGCAGTACTTC
>-|few|TRBV6-1|TRBJ2-7
CASSEVGEAYEQYF
TGTGCCAGCAGTGAAGTTGGAGAGGCCTACGAGCAGTACTTC
>-|-|TRBV11-3|TRBJ2-7
CASSRLANYEQYF
TGTGCCAGCAGCCGACTTGCCAACTACGAGCAGTACTTC
>-|-|TRBV28|TRBJ2-1
CASQGPQGISYNEQFF
TGTGCCAGCCAAGGACCCCAGGGTATATCCTACAATGAGCAGTTCTTC
>TRBD1|-|TRBV27|TRBJ2-1
CASSSDRGGSDEQFF
TGTGCCAGCAGTTCGGACAGGGGAGGTTCCGATGAGCAGTTCTTC
>-|few|TRBV7-2|TRBJ2-1
CASSPGVAYNEQFF
TGTGCCAGCAGCCCCGGGGTAGCCTACAATGAGCAGTTCTTC
>-|-|TRBV30|TRBJ2-7
CAWSRGAHEQYF
TGTGCCTGGAGTCGGGGGGCCCACGAGCAGTACTTC
>-|few|TRBV9|TRBJ1-3
CASSPGSAGRNTIYF
TGTGCCAGCAGCCCAGGGTCGGCAGGGAGAAACACCATATATTTT
>TRBD1|-|TRBV11-2|TRBJ1-1
CASSVDRVNTEAFF
TGTGCCAGCAGCGTGGACAGGGTGAACACTGAAGCTTTCTTT
>TRBD1|-|TRBV5-8|TRBJ1-5
CASSLVGDRVGQPQHF
TGTGCCAGCAGCTTGGTGGGGGACAGGGTCGGTCAGCCCCAGCATTTT
>TRBD1|-|TRBV28|TRBJ2-6
CASSGITGTAFGSGANVLTF
TGTGCCAGCAGTGGGATCACCGGGACAGCATTTGGCTCTGGGGCCAACGTCCTGACTTTC
>-|once|TRBV20-1|TRBJ1-1
CSAAGYTEAFF
TGCAGTGCTGCGGGGTACACTGAAGCTTTCTTT
>TRBD1|-|TRBV5-4|TRBJ1-2
CASSSQAGTGNDGYTF
TGTGCCAGCAGCAGTCAAGCCGGGACAGGGAATGATGGCTACACCTTC
>-|few|TRBV7-9|TRBJ1-5
CASSFSTYAGINQPQHF
TGTGCCAGCAGTTTTAGTACATACGCGGGGATCAATCAGCCCCAGCATTTT
>-|-|TRBV25-1|TRBJ1-6
CASSEPQGLQTSPLHF
TGTGCCAGCAGTGAACCCCAGGGCCTCCAAACTTCACCCCTCCACTTT
>TRBD2|once|TRBV9|TRBJ2-7
CASSVGLAVSSYEQYF
TGTGCCAGCAGCGTCGGACTAGCGGTAAGCTCCTACGAGCAGTACTTC
>-|-|TRBV6-2/TRBV6-3|TRBJ2-3
CASSYSRRTDTQYF
TGTGCCAGCAGTTACTCGAGGAGGACAGATACGCAGTATTTT
>-|few|TRBV15|TRBJ2-3
CATSRDRADTQYF
TGTGCCACCAGCAGAGATCGCGCAGATACGCAGTATTTT
>TRBD1|-|TRBV5-4|TRBJ2-7
CASSLGTGLFLSSYEQYF
TGTGCCAGCAGCTTGGGGACAGGGCTCTTCCTGAGCTCCTACGAGCAGTACTTC
>TRBD1|few|TRBV11-2|TRBJ2-5
CASSLRGDRGETQYF
TGTGCCAGCAGCTTAAGGGGAGACAGGGGGGAGACCCAGTACTTC
>TRBD1|-|TRBV7-9|TRBJ2-7
CASSQHQDRGLYEQYF
TGTGCCAGCAGCCAACATCAGGACAGGGGGCTCTACGAGCAGTACTTC
>-|-|TRBV19|TRBJ1-1
CASGYTLTGNTEAFF
TGTGCCAGTGGCTACACCCTAACAGGGAACACTGAAGCTTTCTTT
>TRBD1|-|TRBV6-2/TRBV6-3|TRBJ2-7
CASSSPGQGGLYEQYF
TGTGCCAGCAGTTCTCCGGGACAGGGTGGACTCTACGAGCAGTACTTC
>TRBD1|once|TRBV5-1|TRBJ1-1
CASRGGQGRTEAFF
TGCGCCAGCAGGGGGGGACAGGGGAGGACTGAAGCTTTCTTT
>-|-|TRBV4-3|TRBJ2-3
CASSQDTGGTDTQYF
TGCGCCAGCAGCCAAGATACGGGAGGCACAGATACGCAGTATTTT
>-|-|TRBV19|TRBJ1-2
CASSIRDPQGPYGYTF
TGTGCCAGTAGTATCCGGGACCCACAGGGCCCTTATGGCTACACCTTC
>-|-|TRBV24-1|TRBJ1-5
CATSAKTASNQPQHF
TGTGCCACCAGCGCGAAAACAGCTAGCAATCAGCCCCAGCATTTT
>-|-|TRBV14|TRBJ2-1
CASSQDYLKPYNEQFF
TGTGCCAGCAGCCAAGACTACCTGAAGCCCTACAATGAGCAGTTCTTC
>TRBD2|-|TRBV7-9|TRBJ2-5
CASSPRREWEETQYF
TGTGCCAGCAGCCCGCGGCGGGAGTGGGAAGAGACCCAGTACTTC
>TRBD1|-|TRBV7-2|TRBJ1-4
CASSPVTGEHEKLFF
TGTGCCAGCAGCCCTGTGACAGGGGAACACGAAAAACTGTTTTTT
>-|-|TRBV3-1/TRBV3-2|TRBJ1-6
CASSQGQREGSYNSPLHF
TGTGCCAGCAGCCAAGGGCAAAGGGAGGGCTCCTATAATTCACCCCTCCACTTT
>-|-|TRBV28|TRBJ2-7
CASSRVSPYEQYF
TGTGCCAGCAGTCGGGTCTCACCCTACGAGCAGTACTTC
>-|-|TRBV27|TRBJ1-1
CASFPGLLNTEAFF
TGTGCCAGCTTCCCAGGGCTATTGAACACTGAAGCTTTCTTT
>TRBD2|-|TRBV6-5|TRBJ2-7
CASSYLGLADYEQYF
TGTGCCAGCAGTTACCTGGGACTAGCGGACTACGAGCAGTACTTC
>TRBD1|-|TRBV18|TRBJ1-5
CASSPSGTGNNQPQHF
TGTGCCAGCTCACCCTCCGGGACAGGGAACAATCAGCCCCAGCATTTT
>-|-|TRBV19|TRBJ1-6
CASNFRGSPLHF
TGTGCCAGTAATTTCAGGGGATCACCCCTCCACTTT
>TRBD1|-|TRBV27|TRBJ1-5
CASSSNRGSQPQHF
TGTGCCAGCAGTTCGAACAGGGGGTCACAGCCCCAGCATTTT
>-|-|TRBV19|TRBJ1-5
CASSIGGGGQPQHF
TGTGCCAGTAGTATTGGTGGGGGGGGTCAGCCCCAGCATTTT
>TRBD2|-|TRBV5-4|TRBJ2-2
CASSTGLAGGPLTGELFF
TGTGCCAGCAGCACAGGACTAGCGGGAGGGCCGCTCACCGGGGAGCTGTTTTTT
>TRBD1|-|TRBV9|TRBJ2-4
CASSVEGAAKNIQYF
TGTGCCAGCAGCGTAGAGGGGGCCGCCAAAAACATTCAGTACTTC
>-|-|TRBV5-6|TRBJ2-7
CASSLEAGYEQYF
TGTGCCAGCAGCTTGGAGGCAGGCTACGAGCAGTACTTC
>-|-|TRBV27|TRBJ1-1
CASSLFFWGESPNTEAFF
TGTGCCAGCAGTTTATTTTTTTGGGGGGAATCGCCCAACACTGAAGCTTTCTTT
>TRBD2|-|TRBV4-2|TRBJ2-7
CASSQDLAGVDEQYF
TGTGCCAGCAGCCAAGATCTAGCGGGAGTAGACGAGCAGTACTTC
>-|-|TRBV30|TRBJ1-2
CAWTGEYGYTF
TGTGCCTGGACTGGGGAGTATGGCTACACCTTC
>TRBD1|-|TRBV28|TRBJ1-1
CASSFGTGKTEAFF
TGTGCCAGCAGTTTCGGGACAGGAAAGACTGAAGCTTTCTTT
>TRBD1|-|TRBV14|TRBJ2-1
CASSRDRGHYSSYNEQFF
TGTGCCAGCAGCCGCGACAGGGGTCATTACAGCTCCTACAATGAGCAGTTCTTC
>-|-|TRBV30|TRBJ1-2
CAWSPQSNYGYTF
TGTGCCTGGAGCCCCCAGTCGAACTATGGCTACACCTTC
>TRBD2|-|TRBV11-3|TRBJ2-5
CASSQEAGGGETQYF
TGTGCCAGCAGCCAAGAAGCGGGGGGTGGGGAGACCCAGTACTTC
>-|-|TRBV15|TRBJ1-1
CATSRAGAAGGRYTEAFF
TGTGCCACCAGCAGAGCCGGAGCTGCGGGGGGCAGATACACTGAAGCTTTCTTT
>TRBD2|-|TRBV4-1|TRBJ2-5
CASSQDSISGGAGETQYF
TGCGCCAGCAGCCAAGATTCGATCAGCGGGGGGGCTGGGGAGACCCAGTACTTC
>TRBD1|-|TRBV18|TRBJ1-5
CASSPQRDRVFRSNQPQHF
TGTGCCAGCTCACCACAGAGGGACAGGGTATTTCGTAGCAATCAGCCCCAGCATTTT
>TRBD1|few|TRBV19|TRBJ1-6
CASSIRTGTNSPLHF
TGTGCCAGTAGTATCCGGACAGGGACTAATTCACCCCTCCACTTT
>TRBD2|-|TRBV3-1/TRBV3-2|TRBJ2-1
CASSQETSAAKQFF
TGTGCCAGCAGCCAGGAGACTAGCGCGGCAAAGCAGTTCTTC